This note documents a single TCR beta chain sequence. Per the authors' pipeline: Counts of nucleated cells, estimated from reference gene primer amplification, were obtained. Some clones are missing from TCRdb's copy, which holds only in-frame ones; the method was immunoSEQ multiplex PCR. V and J calls and clone size are those listed in that table; D and trimming were worked out from the DNA. The sample yields under 50,000 clones, about four fifths seen once. This specimen comes from a study of blood T cell repertoires in COVID-19. Study-level background: Specimens from acute and convalescent COVID-19 originated in the United States, Italy and Spain.

Trimming pared 5 bases from V and 5 bases from J, leaving 10 bases between. This CDR3 is built from 13 residues. Germline values: CDR1 SGHDT, CDR2 YYEEEE. Sequencing input: peripheral blood. The source is a man older than 75 with active or convalescent COVID-19. The chain uses TRBV5-6 and TRBJ2-2, with D perhaps matching TRBD2 (5 bases). The CDR3 DNA reads TGTGCCAGCAGACTAGATGTGACCGGGGAGCTGTTTTTT. It yields the protein CASRLDVTGELFF.